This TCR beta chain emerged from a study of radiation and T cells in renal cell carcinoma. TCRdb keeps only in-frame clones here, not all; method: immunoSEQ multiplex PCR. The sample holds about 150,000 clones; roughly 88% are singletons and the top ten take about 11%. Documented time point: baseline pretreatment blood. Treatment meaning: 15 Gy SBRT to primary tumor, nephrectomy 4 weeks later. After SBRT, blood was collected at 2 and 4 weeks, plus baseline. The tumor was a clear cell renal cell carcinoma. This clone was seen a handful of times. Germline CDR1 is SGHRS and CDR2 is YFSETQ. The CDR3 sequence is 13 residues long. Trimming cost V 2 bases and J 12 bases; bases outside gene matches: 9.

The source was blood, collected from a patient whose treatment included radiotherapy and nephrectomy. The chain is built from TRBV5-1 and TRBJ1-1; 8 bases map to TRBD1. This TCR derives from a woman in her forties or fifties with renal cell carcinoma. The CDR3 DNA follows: TGCGCCAGCAGCTTAAGCGGACAGGGTTTATCTTTCTTT. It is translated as CASSLSGQGLSFF.